This T cell receptor beta chain was captured in a study of T cell repertoires in cytomegalovirus infection. On the study more broadly: CMV infection and matching HLA type were both indicated by public TCR beta signatures. Study conclusions and caveats: Of the TCR beta families, the public ones yielded a cumulative frequency that identified carriers of CMV plus the relevant HLA. HLA-C-restricted CMV-specific TCR beta clonotypes prevailed in the ex vivo response.

In germline, CDR1 is SQVTM, CDR2 ANQGSEA. The CDR3 consists of 16 residues. The V end lost 0 bases, the J end lost 6 bases, and 18 bases lay between the germline ends. Regarding this clonotype: Its antigen is still unknown.

Each CDR3 protein gets one entry after TCRdb re-called the reads with MiXCR. The data show 630,000 or so distinct CDR3 sequences, around 24% seen once. This TCR was recovered from a human donor in good health (CMV status not recorded). Some clones in this sample may be carry-over from other donors' samples. Sequencing was performed on CD8+ T cells from PBMCs. This chain joins TRBV29-1 and TRBJ2-1; tentative D call: TRBD1 (6 bases). CDR3: CSVEDRQGWRGNEQFF. DNA for the CDR3: TGCAGCGTTGAAGATAGGCAGGGGTGGAGAGGCAATGAGCAGTTCTTC.